The source of this T cell receptor beta chain is a study of graft-versus-host responses after intestinal transplantation. Across the whole study: Every recipient had anti-thymocyte globulin induction and 2 to 4 years of tacrolimus plus steroids. Study findings and constraints: The marrow of recipients harbored GvH clones, and ileum or blood showed some of them first. Peak circulating GvH clone levels tracked with early post-transplant HvG declines.

As for this clone: What it binds is unknown.

The CDR3 runs to 17 residues. From germline, CDR1 is SQVTM and CDR2 ANQGSEA. Unmatched junction bases numbered 20, after V lost 6 bases and J lost 4 bases. TCRdb's table, derived via immunoSEQ multiplex PCR, lists solely in-frame clones and lacks some. This sample has 65,000 to 90,000 clones, with 85% to 95% found just once. This sample comprised unstimulated CD8+ T cells sorted from spleen or lymph node cells, obtained before transplant. The sequence was collected from a human donor who was the organ donor for an intestinal transplant. V gene TRBV29-1 combines with J gene TRBJ1-2; TRBD1 matches 7 bases. The CDR3 DNA is TGCAGCGTCAAAAGATCGGCCAGGGGGAATGACGGCTATGGCTACACCTTC. It codes for CSVKRSARGNDGYGYTF.